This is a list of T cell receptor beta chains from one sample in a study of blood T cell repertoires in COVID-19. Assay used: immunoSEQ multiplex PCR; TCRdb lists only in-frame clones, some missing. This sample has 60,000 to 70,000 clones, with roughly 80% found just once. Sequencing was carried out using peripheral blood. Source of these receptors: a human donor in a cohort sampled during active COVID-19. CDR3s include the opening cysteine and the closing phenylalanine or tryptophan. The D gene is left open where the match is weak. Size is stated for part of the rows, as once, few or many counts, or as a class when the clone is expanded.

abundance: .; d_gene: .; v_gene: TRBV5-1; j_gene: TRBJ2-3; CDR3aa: CASSFRDTDTQYF; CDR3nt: TGCGCCAGCAGCTTCCGCGACACAGATACGCAGTATTTT
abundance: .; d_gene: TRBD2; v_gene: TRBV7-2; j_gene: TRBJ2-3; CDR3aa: CASSSKAGEATDTQYF; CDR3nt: TGTGCCAGCAGCTCTAAAGCGGGGGAGGCTACAGATACGCAGTATTTT
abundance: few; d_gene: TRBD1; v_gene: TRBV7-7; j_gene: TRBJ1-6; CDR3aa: CASSLGTAKTYNSPLHF; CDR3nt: TGTGCTAGCAGCCTAGGGACAGCCAAGACCTATAATTCACCCCTCCACTTT
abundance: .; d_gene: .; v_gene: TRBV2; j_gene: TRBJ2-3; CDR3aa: CASSDPTRGRNTQYF; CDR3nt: TGTGCCAGCAGTGACCCCACCCGGGGGAGGAATACGCAGTATTTT
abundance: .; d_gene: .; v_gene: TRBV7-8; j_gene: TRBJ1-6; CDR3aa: CASSLVVHSNSPLHF; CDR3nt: TGTGCCAGCAGCTTAGTGGTACATTCTAATTCACCCCTCCACTTT
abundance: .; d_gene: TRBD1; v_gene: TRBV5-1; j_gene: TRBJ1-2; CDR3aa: CASSLEGTAFFNYGYTF; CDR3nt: TGCGCCAGCAGCTTGGAAGGGACAGCCTTCTTTAACTATGGCTACACCTTC
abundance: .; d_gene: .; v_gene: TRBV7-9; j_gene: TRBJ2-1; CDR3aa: CASSLELAGNEQFF; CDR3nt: TGTGCCAGCAGCTTAGAACTAGCTGGCAATGAGCAGTTCTTC
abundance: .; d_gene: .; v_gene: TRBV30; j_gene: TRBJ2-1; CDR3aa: CAWSVHRGAANEQFF; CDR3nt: TGTGCCTGGAGTGTACACCGGGGGGCCGCCAATGAGCAGTTCTTC
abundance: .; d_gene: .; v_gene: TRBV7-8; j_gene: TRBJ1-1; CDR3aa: CASSSSFTRAPEAFF; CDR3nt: TGTGCCAGCAGCTCCTCCTTTACTCGTGCCCCTGAAGCTTTCTTT
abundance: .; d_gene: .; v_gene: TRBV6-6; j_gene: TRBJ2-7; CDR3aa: CASSYSSQGYEQYF; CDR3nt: TGTGCCAGCAGTTACTCGAGCCAGGGCTACGAGCAGTACTTC
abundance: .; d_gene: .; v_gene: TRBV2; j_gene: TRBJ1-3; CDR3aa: CASSSAGGQGNTIYF; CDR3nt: TGTGCCAGCAGCTCCGCCGGGGGGCAGGGAAACACCATATATTTT
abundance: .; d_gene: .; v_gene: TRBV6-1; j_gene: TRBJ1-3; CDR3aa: CASSEGLAGSGNTIYF; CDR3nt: TGTGCCAGCAGTGAAGGTCTGGCAGGCTCTGGAAACACCATATATTTT
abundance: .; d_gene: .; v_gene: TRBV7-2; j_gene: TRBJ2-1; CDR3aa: CASSLDSGEWNEQFF; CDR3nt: TGTGCCAGCAGCTTGGACTCAGGAGAGTGGAATGAGCAGTTCTTC
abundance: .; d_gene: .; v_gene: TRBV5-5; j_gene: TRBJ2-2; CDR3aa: CASSPIRTITGELFF; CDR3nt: TGTGCCAGCAGCCCTATCAGGACTATTACCGGGGAGCTGTTTTTT
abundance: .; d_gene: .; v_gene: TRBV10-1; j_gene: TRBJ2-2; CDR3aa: CASSYQLLPSEANKGVVGELFF; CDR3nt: TGCGCCAGCAGTTACCAGCTCCTCCCAAGTGAAGCGAACAAGGGGGTGGTCGGGGAGCTGTTTTTT